These 5 T cell receptor beta chains share one sample of origin, sequenced in a study of blood T cells in healthy people across ages. Then a second PCR, running roughly 7 to 11 cycles, was carried out with a sample-barcoded 5' primer and a J-beta primer mix. TCRdb redid the calling of the 5' RACE reads with MiXCR, one entry per CDR3 protein. The sample yields approximately 400,000 distinct CDR3 sequences, roughly half seen once. The specimen was blood. Source of these receptors: a man in his sixties in good health.

The chain combines TRBV29-1 with TRBJ2-5; TRBD1 aligns across 9 bases. The CDR3 is 13 residues long. V was clipped by 4 bases and J by 5 bases; unmatched bases: 5. Germline V lookup: CDR1 SQVTM, CDR2 ANQGSEA. The CDR3 is CSVAGTGKETQYF. The DNA of the CDR3 is TGCAGCGTTGCCGGGACAGGGAAGGAGACCCAGTACTTC.

DNA of the CDR3: TGTGCCAGCAGTGGCCCGGGGACAGGGGGCATAGATACGCAGTATTTT. Its protein is CASSGPGTGGIDTQYF. The genes are TRBV6-1 and TRBJ2-3, with 12 bases that match TRBD1. Germline CDR1 is MNHNS and CDR2 is SASEGT. V lost 4 bases, J lost 5 bases, and 7 bases stayed unmatched. The CDR3 is 16 amino acids.

The chain links TRBV11-1 to TRBJ2-5; D is ambiguous. The J call is doubtful: the DNA matches TRBJ2-4 better. The germline gives CDR1 SGHAT, CDR2 FQDESV (reference sequence). The CDR3 loop spans 15 amino acids. The CDR3 loop reads CASSLVGRGKNIQYF. The CDR3 DNA reads TGTGCCAGCAGCTTAGTAGGTCGTGGCAAAAACATTCAGTACTTC.

Comments on this clonotype: A much larger clone differs by one base, so this may be a read error. The chain is built from TRBV27 and TRBJ2-1; TRBD1 matches at 10 bases. Germline V gene lookup returns CDR1 MNHEY and CDR2 SMNVEV (reference sequence). The CDR3 sequence is 16 residues long. With V trimmed by 5 bases and J by 14 bases, 18 bases remained unmatched. CDR3 in amino acids: CASSSSHRDRGKGEFF. The CDR3 nucleotides read TGTGCCAGCAGTAGCAGCCACCGGGACAGGGGTAAAGGGGAGTTCTTC.

In this sample, this clonotype turned up a few times. V and J are TRBV28 and TRBJ2-6, with D possibly TRBD1 on 5 matching bases. Germline loops: CDR1 MDHEN, CDR2 SYDVKM. The CDR3 runs to 19 residues. V lost 6 bases and J 1 base, leaving 22 bases between the germline ends. The CDR3 DNA reads TGTGCCAGCAGCCCTCGGGTGGGGCGATCAGAGTCTGGGGCCAACGTCCTGACTTTC. Protein sequence: CASSPRVGRSESGANVLTF.